This T cell receptor (beta chain) was obtained from a study of blood T cell repertoires in COVID-19. This clone has only a few counts. Its ends do not fully match the called genes, so a read error is possible. Assay used: immunoSEQ multiplex PCR; TCRdb lists only in-frame clones, some missing. The sample lists over 350,000 clones; 88% were seen once. The sample comprised PBMCs or T cells enriched from blood (not recorded which). This sequence was found in a woman aged 18-30 years who had recovered from COVID-19.

CDR3 sequence reads: CAWSVRARRGLRGLF. CDR3 in DNA: TGTGCCTGGAGTGTACGGGCTAGAAGGGGTCTTAGGGGGCTCTTC. The chain is built from TRBV30 and TRBJ2-1; TRBD1 matches 7 bases. Germline V gene sequence: CDR1 GTSNPN, CDR2 SVGIG (reference sequence). The CDR3 is 15 amino acids.